These T cell receptor beta chains were read from a single sample in a study of T cell responses to AZD1222 COVID-19 vaccine. Produced via immunoSEQ multiplex PCR; TCRdb's table is partial and in-frame only. The sample lists over 85,000 clones; about nine tenths were seen once. Specimen: peripheral blood, collected 28 days after the second AZD1222 dose. The receptors shown here come from an adult who received the AZD1222 COVID-19 vaccine. Each CDR3 is given with its conserved first and last residue. The D gene is left open where the match is weak. Rows give clone size only sometimes, using once, few, many, or a class for an expanded clone.

V gene	clone size	D gene	J gene	CDR3 DNA	CDR3 protein
TRBV10-3	NA	NA	TRBJ1-5	TGTGCCATCAGTGTGTGGGGGGATAATCAGCCCCAGCATTTT	CAISVWGDNQPQHF
TRBV5-4	once	TRBD1	TRBJ1-3	TGTGCCAGCAGCTGGGGAGGGGGCCCTGGAAACACCATATATTTT	CASSWGGGPGNTIYF
TRBV7-6	NA	NA	TRBJ2-7	TGTGCCAGCAGCCCAGGCGGACCTGGAATGGTCGAGCAGTACTTC	CASSPGGPGMVEQYF
TRBV3-1/TRBV3-2	NA	NA	TRBJ2-3	TGTGCCAGCAGCCCCCGGGATAGCGGTTGGGGAGGAGATACGCAGTATTTT	CASSPRDSGWGGDTQYF
TRBV6-1	NA	TRBD2	TRBJ2-3	TGTGCCAGCAGTGACGCAGCGGGAGGGCGAGATACGCAGTATTTT	CASSDAAGGRDTQYF
TRBV19	NA	NA	TRBJ2-1	TGTGCCAGTAGTATGGGCTGGAGCGGAGGTGTGGATGAGCAGTTCTTC	CASSMGWSGGVDEQFF
TRBV10-3	NA	NA	TRBJ2-1	TGTGCCATCAGTCCTAGCACGTCTACCTATGAGCAGTTCTTC	CAISPSTSTYEQFF
TRBV18	NA	NA	TRBJ2-7	TGTGCCAGCTCACCACCTTCTGGGGACCACGAGCAGTACTTC	CASSPPSGDHEQYF
TRBV6-5	NA	NA	TRBJ1-6	TGTGCCAGCAGTACCCGATCCCCTTCACCCCTCCACTTT	CASSTRSPSPLHF
TRBV7-8	NA	TRBD2	TRBJ2-2	TGTGCCAGCAGCCATCGGACTAGCGGGTTAACCGGGGAGCTGTTTTTT	CASSHRTSGLTGELFF
TRBV4-1	once	NA	TRBJ1-1	TGCGCCAGCAGCCATCCTGTTGCAGGGCCCCCGTCCTTGAACACTGAAGCTTTCTTT	CASSHPVAGPPSLNTEAFF
TRBV6-5	NA	TRBD2	TRBJ2-3	TGTGCCTCTGCGGGAGTAATCACAGATACGCAGTATTTT	CASAGVITDTQYF
TRBV27	once	NA	TRBJ2-3	TGTGCCAGCAGCCTATCTCCGGGAACAGATACGCAGTATTTT	CASSLSPGTDTQYF
TRBV5-5	NA	NA	TRBJ1-1	TGTGCCAGCAGCTTGAATGTGAACACTGAAGCTTTCTTT	CASSLNVNTEAFF
TRBV30	NA	TRBD2	TRBJ2-2	TGTGCCTGGAGCCCGACTAAGGCGGGAGTTCGCCTCACCGGGGAGCTGTTTTTT	CAWSPTKAGVRLTGELFF
TRBV7-6	NA	NA	TRBJ1-5	TGTGCCAGCAGCTTAGCGCTGAGTAGCCCCCAGCATTTT	CASSLALSSPQHF
TRBV29-1	NA	NA	TRBJ2-3	TGCAGCGTTTCAAGAGGGGAGGTCACAGATACGCAGTATTTT	CSVSRGEVTDTQYF
TRBV19	once	TRBD1	TRBJ2-7	TGTGCCAGTAGTACTGCCCGGACAGGGATCTCCTACGAGCAGTACTTC	CASSTARTGISYEQYF
TRBV11-2	once	TRBD2	TRBJ2-7	TGTGCCAGCAGCTTAGGACTAGCGGGGCGAACCTACGAGCAGTACTTC	CASSLGLAGRTYEQYF
TRBV6-5	NA	NA	TRBJ1-2	TGTGCCAGCAGTAAGACAGGAATATCCTATGGCTACACCTTC	CASSKTGISYGYTF
TRBV4-1	NA	NA	TRBJ2-3	TGCGCCAGCAGCCAAAGACTAGTTGGGGCAGATACGCAGTATTTT	CASSQRLVGADTQYF
TRBV7-2	NA	NA	TRBJ2-2	TGTGCCAGCAGCTTTAGGCGGGTAGTGGGTACCCGGGAGCTGTTTTTT	CASSFRRVVGTRELFF
TRBV18	NA	TRBD1	TRBJ1-3	TGTGCCAGCTCAGGGGACAGGGACGGAAACACCATATATTTT	CASSGDRDGNTIYF
TRBV7-9	NA	TRBD1	TRBJ1-5	TGTGCCAGCAGTGGGAACCACAGGGGCATGGAGAGCAATCAGCCCCAGCATTTT	CASSGNHRGMESNQPQHF
TRBV2	once	NA	TRBJ1-4	TGTGCCAGCAGAAAGACGGGGGGAAGTATTCCCAATGAAAAACTGTTTTTT	CASRKTGGSIPNEKLFF
TRBV29-1	NA	TRBD1	TRBJ1-4	TGCAGCGTGGCCTATGGGACAGGGATCGGGGAAAAACTGTTTTTT	CSVAYGTGIGEKLFF
TRBV2	NA	TRBD2	TRBJ2-7	TGTGCCAGCAGTGAAATTGGGACTAGCGGGAGGGCCGTATACGAGCAGTACTTC	CASSEIGTSGRAVYEQYF
TRBV7-8	NA	TRBD2	TRBJ2-7	TGTGCCAGCAGCCTGGGGACTAGCGGAGGTGAGCAGTACTTC	CASSLGTSGGEQYF
TRBV19	NA	NA	TRBJ2-2	TGTGCCAGTAGTATAGGCTACACCGGGGAGCTGTTTTTT	CASSIGYTGELFF
TRBV6-5	NA	NA	TRBJ2-7	TGTGCCAGCAGCCTATTCCGGGGGTCCGCTTACGAGCAGTACTTC	CASSLFRGSAYEQYF
TRBV19	NA	TRBD1	TRBJ1-3	TGTGCCAGTAATGCCCAGGACAGGGCTGGAAACACCATATATTTT	CASNAQDRAGNTIYF
TRBV10-3	once	TRBD1	TRBJ1-4	TGTGCCATCAGTGAGGGGGACAGACCTAATGAAAAACTGTTTTTT	CAISEGDRPNEKLFF
TRBV9	NA	TRBD2	TRBJ2-1	TGTGCCAGCAGCTCCCGACTAGCGGCTTACAATGAGCAGTTCTTC	CASSSRLAAYNEQFF
TRBV7-6	NA	NA	TRBJ2-3	TGTGCCAGCAGCCCCGGGCGGCCTAGCACAGATACGCAGTATTTT	CASSPGRPSTDTQYF
TRBV7-6	NA	NA	TRBJ1-2	TGTGCCAGCAGCCCTAGTCGCGCGGGGAAGCTGGGGTATGGCTACACCTTC	CASSPSRAGKLGYGYTF
TRBV5-6	once	NA	TRBJ1-1	TGTGCCAGCAGCTTATTTGAGGGGGGAGAAGCTTTCTTT	CASSLFEGGEAFF
TRBV6-5	NA	TRBD1	TRBJ1-2	TGTGCCAGCAACAATGACAGGGCCCGGGGCTACACCTTC	CASNNDRARGYTF
TRBV11-3	NA	NA	TRBJ2-1	TGTGCCAGCAGCTTGAGGGGGACAAGAGACAATGAGCAGTTCTTC	CASSLRGTRDNEQFF
TRBV7-8	NA	NA	TRBJ1-1	TGTGCCAGCATCCTTTCTGGTACGAACACTGAAGCTTTCTTT	CASILSGTNTEAFF
TRBV15	once	NA	TRBJ1-2	TGTGCCACCAGCAGAGATTTCGGGGTCTATGGCTACACCTTC	CATSRDFGVYGYTF
TRBV7-8	NA	TRBD1	TRBJ1-1	TGTGCCAGCAGCCTTGACAGGGGCACTGAAGCTTTCTTT	CASSLDRGTEAFF
TRBV6-5	NA	NA	TRBJ1-2	TGCGCCAGCAGATCCCCAGCGGGGGCAGGTGGCTACACCTTC	CASRSPAGAGGYTF
TRBV6-5	NA	TRBD2	TRBJ2-3	TGTGCCAGCAGTTCATTTGCGGGAGGGCCCGGAGATACGCAGTATTTT	CASSSFAGGPGDTQYF
TRBV19	NA	NA	TRBJ1-1	TGTGCCAGTAGTAAAAAGGGGACCACTGAAGCTTTCTTT	CASSKKGTTEAFF
TRBV28	NA	TRBD2	TRBJ2-1	TGTGCCAGCAGTTTCGGCGGGAGGGAGTTCGGTGAGCAGTTCTTC	CASSFGGREFGEQFF
TRBV27	NA	NA	TRBJ1-1	TGTGCCAGCAGGACAGGTTCGCGAGAAGCTTTCTTT	CASRTGSREAFF
TRBV9	NA	TRBD2	TRBJ2-5	TGTGCCAGCAGCCACAGGACTAGCGGGAGTGTTCAAGAGACCCAGTACTTC	CASSHRTSGSVQETQYF
TRBV5-4	NA	TRBD1	TRBJ2-1	TGTGCCAGCAGCTTGGGTGTAGTATCAGGGGGCTACTCCTACAATGAGCAGTTCTTC	CASSLGVVSGGYSYNEQFF
TRBV4-1	NA	TRBD2	TRBJ2-3	TGCGCCAGCAGCCAAGATCCCCTAGCGGATGGCACAGATACGCAGTATTTT	CASSQDPLADGTDTQYF
TRBV7-2	NA	NA	TRBJ2-3	TGTGCCAGCAGCTTATGGCCGGGGACAGATACGCAGTATTTT	CASSLWPGTDTQYF
TRBV10-2	NA	NA	TRBJ1-1	TGCGCCAGCAGTCCTTCGAGACAGATGAACACTGAAGCTTTCTTT	CASSPSRQMNTEAFF
TRBV19	NA	NA	TRBJ1-4	TGTGCCAGTAGGGCGGACTTCAGTAATGAAAAACTGTTTTTT	CASRADFSNEKLFF
TRBV19	NA	NA	TRBJ1-1	TGTGCCAGTAGCAATAAAGGCGGTTACACTGAAGCTTTCTTT	CASSNKGGYTEAFF
TRBV28	NA	NA	TRBJ2-2	TGTGCCAGCAGTTTACAGGGCTGGGGCACCGGGGAGCTGTTTTTT	CASSLQGWGTGELFF
TRBV18	NA	NA	TRBJ2-5	TGTGCCAGCTCACCATACCGGGGGCCTCAAGAGACCCAGTACTTC	CASSPYRGPQETQYF